This T cell receptor (beta chain) emerged from a study of T-cell reconstitution after alpha-beta-depleted transplantation in children. Using unique molecular identifiers, the investigators prepared the TCRbeta library. Using its own MiXCR run on the PCR reads, TCRdb lists one record per CDR3 protein. This sample carries around 400,000 distinct CDR3 sequences, around 21% of them seen once, and the ten largest clones take 3% to 4%. J was trimmed by 0 bases and V by 5 bases; bases with no gene match: 4. The length of the CDR3 is 15 residues. This specimen consisted of PBMCs from the stem cell graft donor, obtained from the stem cell graft. The TCR originated in a human donor who donated a stem cell graft to a child with acute myeloid leukemia. The genes are TRBV12-3 or TRBV12-4 and TRBJ1-5; the match to TRBD1 covers 7 bases. In DNA, the CDR3 is TGTGCCAGCAGTGTTAGGGGGCTTAGCAATCAGCCCCAGCATTTT. This sequence encodes CASSVRGLSNQPQHF.